The 19 T cell receptor beta chains below all came from one sample that was sequenced in a study of technical replicates of blood from four donors. TCRdb's copy holds only in-frame clones and misses some; the assay was immunoSEQ multiplex PCR. This sample has roughly 50,000 clones, with roughly 93% found just once. The material sequenced was PBMCs. The receptors originated from a human donor in good health. Some clones in this sample may be carry-over from other donors' samples.

This chain uses TRBV5-5 with TRBJ1-6, with TRBD1 identical over 7 bases. The CDR3 runs to 13 residues. Germline CDR1 is SGHKS and CDR2 is YYEKEE (reference sequence). Unmatched junction bases numbered 2, after V lost 4 bases and J lost 7 bases. In DNA form, the CDR3 reads TGTGCCAGCAGCAGGGACAGAAATTCACCCCTCCACTTT. This codes for CASSRDRNSPLHF.

This sequence joins TRBV4-3 and TRBJ2-1, with 10 bases identical to TRBD1. Germline V lookup: CDR1 LGHNA, CDR2 YSLEER. CDR3 length: 17 residues. V was clipped by 0 bases and J by 8 bases; unmatched bases: 10. In DNA, the CDR3 is TGCGCCAGCAGCCAAGATTCCACCGGGACAGGGGTCTATGAGCAGTTCTTC. This sequence encodes CASSQDSTGTGVYEQFF.

This clone appeared once. For the CDR3, the DNA is TGCGCCAGCAGCGAGGGCAGGGGGCCTGGCTACACCTTC. This encodes CASSEGRGPGYTF. The chain uses TRBV5-1 and TRBJ1-2; 8 nucleotides align to TRBD1. In germline, CDR1 is SGHRS, CDR2 YFSETQ. This CDR3 comprises 13 residues. V was pared by 4 bases and J by 7 bases, with 6 bases of the junction left unmatched.

The chain recombines TRBV5-6 with TRBJ1-2, with D tentatively TRBD1 (5 bases). CDR1 and CDR2 from the germline V gene are SGHDT and YYEEEE. This CDR3 comprises 13 residues. V shed 4 bases and J shed 5 bases, with 12 bases lying between them. The CDR3 nucleotides read TGTGCCAGCAGCGCGGGACTTAGGTATGGCTACACCTTC. Translation: CASSAGLRYGYTF.

V gene TRBV7-9 combines with J gene TRBJ2-7; maybe TRBD2 (5 bases). The CDR3 totals 15 residues. V was pared by 5 bases and J by 6 bases, with 20 bases between. The V gene's germline CDR1 is SEHNR and CDR2 FQNEAQ (reference sequence). The DNA of the CDR3 is TGTGCCAGCAGCCCCAAAGTGAGGGTCGGGGTCGAGCAGTACTTC. It yields the protein CASSPKVRVGVEQYF.

The chain is built from TRBV7-3 and TRBJ2-1; perhaps TRBD2 as D (5 bases). Germline V gene data show CDR1 as SGHTA and CDR2 as FQGTGA. V lost 1 base, J lost 5 bases, and 12 bases lay in between. The length of the CDR3 is 15 residues. The CDR3 is CASSLMASSNNEQFF. CDR3 DNA sequence: TGTGCCAGCAGCTTAATGGCTAGCAGTAACAATGAGCAGTTCTTC.

This clone was counted a single time. This chain links TRBV2 with TRBJ2-1; 9 nucleotides match TRBD2. Germline CDR1 SNHLY, CDR2 FYNNEI. V lost 4 bases, J lost 2 bases, and 9 bases stayed unmatched. The CDR3 length is 17 residues. The chain's CDR3 is CASSGGGSSGAYNEQFF. CDR3 DNA: TGTGCCAGCAGTGGAGGGGGATCTAGCGGGGCCTACAATGAGCAGTTCTTC.

J is TRBJ1-2 and V is TRBV6-5; no reliable D call. The CDR3 consists of 14 residues. CDR1 MNHEY and CDR2 SVGAGI come from the germline V gene. V dropped 0 bases and J dropped 4 bases, with 9 bases sitting between them. Written as DNA, the CDR3 is TGTGCCAGCAGTTACTCGATAGACATCTATGGCTACACCTTC. The encoded protein is CASSYSIDIYGYTF.

The chain carries TRBV4-3 and TRBJ2-1, with TRBD2 matching 7 bases. The J segment lost 7 bases and the V segment lost 1 base, leaving 13 bases of the junction unmatched. The CDR3 runs to 17 residues. From germline, CDR1 is LGHNA and CDR2 YSLEER. CDR3 sequence (DNA): TGCGCCAGCAGCCAAGGGGCGAGCGGGGTTATTAATAATGAGCAGTTCTTC. Protein: CASSQGASGVINNEQFF.

V is TRBV6-1 and J is TRBJ1-2; 8 bases are a match to TRBD1. The CDR3 spans 15 residues. Germline-derived CDR1 and CDR2 are MNHNS and SASEGT. V lost 9 bases, J lost 3 bases, and 12 bases stayed unmatched. The CDR3, as DNA: TGTGCCAGTGCCCTACTGGGACAGGACCACTATGGCTACACCTTC. Its translation is CASALLGQDHYGYTF.

V usage is TRBV7-2 and J usage is TRBJ2-7, with 8 bases that match TRBD2. The CDR3 runs 15 residues. Germline V lookup: CDR1 SGHTA, CDR2 FQGNSA. The ends lost 4 bases at V and 1 base at J; junction bases unmatched: 6. CDR3 region: CASSSLTGGSYEQYF. As DNA, the CDR3 is TGTGCCAGCAGCTCTTTAACGGGGGGGTCCTACGAGCAGTACTTC.

As concerns this clone: Germline and junction disagree at one end, which may indicate a read error. J is TRBJ2-7 and V is TRBV11-1, with a tentative D call TRBD2 (6 bases). The CDR3 totals 14 residues. Germline CDR1 is SGHAT and CDR2 is FQDESV (reference sequence). DNA for the CDR3: TGTGCCAGCAGCGTAGCGGAGGCGGGCTACGAGCAGTACTTC. Amino acid sequence: CASSVAEAGYEQYF.

V usage is TRBV2 and J usage is TRBJ2-1; TRBD2 might be the D (7 bases). Trimming shortened V by 8 bases and J by 3 bases, and 17 bases separated the two germline ends. The CDR3 is 15 amino acids. The germline CDR1 and CDR2 sequences are SNHLY and FYNNEI. The CDR3 DNA reads as TGTGCCAGCCAAAGGGGGGCGGGGGTCTACAATGAGCAGTTCTTC. As protein: CASQRGAGVYNEQFF. The full variable domain, rest sourced from reference TRBV2 and TRBJ2-1, is EPEVTQTPSHQVTQMGQEVILRCVPISNHLYFYWYRQILGQKVEFLVSFYNNEISEKSEIFDDQFSVERPDGSNFTLKIRSTKLEDSAMYFCASQRGAGVYNEQFFGPGTRLTVL.

This rearrangement joins TRBV19 to TRBJ2-5; D call uncertain. V lost 3 bases, J lost 0 bases, and 5 bases lay in between. Germline V gene data show CDR1 as LNHDA and CDR2 as SQIVND (reference sequence). CDR3 length: 13 residues. The chain's CDR3 is CASSMNNQETQYF. The CDR3 DNA reads TGTGCCAGTAGTATGAACAACCAAGAGACCCAGTACTTC.

V and J are TRBV15 and TRBJ1-5; perhaps TRBD1 as D (5 bases). Trimming removed 9 bases at V and 6 bases at J, with 18 bases between. Germline assignment: CDR1 LNHNV and CDR2 YYDKDF (reference sequence). The CDR3 has 14 residues. The CDR3 here is CATGNRRGGQPQHF. In DNA, the CDR3 is TGTGCCACTGGAAACAGGAGGGGCGGTCAGCCCCAGCATTTT. Full variable domain (outside the CDR3, taken from reference TRBV15 and TRBJ1-5): DAMVIQNPRYQVTQFGKPVTLSCSQTLNHNVMYWYQQKSSQAPKLLFHYYDKDFNNEADTPDNFQSRRPNTSFCFLDIRSPGLGDTAMYLCATGNRRGGQPQHFGDGTRLSIL.

This sequence joins TRBV4-2 and TRBJ2-5, with a weak D call TRBD2 (5 bases). Germline CDR1 is LGHNA and CDR2 is YNFKEQ. V was cut by 1 base and J by 3 bases, with 15 bases left in between. The CDR3 runs to 16 residues. This CDR3 reads CASSQGLSGSKETQYF. The DNA for the CDR3 is TGTGCCAGCAGCCAAGGGCTATCGGGGAGCAAAGAGACCCAGTACTTC.

The J gene is TRBJ2-1, the V gene TRBV5-6, with 9 positions matching TRBD2. Germline V CDR1 and CDR2: SGHDT, YYEEEE. The CDR3 extends over 13 amino acids. The V gene end was trimmed by 7 bases and the J gene end by 7 bases; junction bases not matched to a gene: 6. CDR3 bases: TGTGCCAGCCGCGGGAGGGCGTCAAATGAGCAGTTCTTC. This sequence encodes CASRGRASNEQFF.

This chain uses TRBV30 with TRBJ2-4, with D possibly matching TRBD2 (6 bases). Trimming cost V 4 bases and J 2 bases, with 15 bases left between them. The CDR3 sequence is 15 residues long. The germline gives CDR1 GTSNPN, CDR2 SVGIG (reference sequence). The DNA for the CDR3 is TGTGCCTGGACTGCGGGGAAAGGATCCAAAAACATTCAGTACTTC. It encodes CAWTAGKGSKNIQYF.

The chain carries TRBV6-6 and TRBJ1-6, with D unresolved. The V and J ends lost 4 bases and 7 bases respectively, with 14 bases between them. The V gene's germline CDR1 is MNHNY and CDR2 SVGAGI (reference sequence). The CDR3 totals 15 residues. As DNA, the CDR3 is TGTGCCAGCAGTTTGCCCCCGGCGGGAAATTCACCCCTCCACTTT. Amino acids: CASSLPPAGNSPLHF.